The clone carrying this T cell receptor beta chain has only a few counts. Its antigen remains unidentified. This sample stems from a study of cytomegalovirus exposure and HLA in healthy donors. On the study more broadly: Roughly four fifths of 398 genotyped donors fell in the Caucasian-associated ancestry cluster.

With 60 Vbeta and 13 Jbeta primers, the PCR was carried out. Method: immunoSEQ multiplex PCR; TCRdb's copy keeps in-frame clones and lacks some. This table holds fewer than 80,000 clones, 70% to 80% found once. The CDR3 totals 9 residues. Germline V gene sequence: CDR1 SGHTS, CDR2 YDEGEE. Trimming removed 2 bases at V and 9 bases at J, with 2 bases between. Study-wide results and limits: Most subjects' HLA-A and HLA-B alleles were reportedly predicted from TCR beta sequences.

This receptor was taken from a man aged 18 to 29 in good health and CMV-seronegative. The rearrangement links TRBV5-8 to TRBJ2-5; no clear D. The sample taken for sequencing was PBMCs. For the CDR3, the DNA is TGTGCCAGCAGCTTCTCCCAGTACTTC. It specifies CASSFSQYF.